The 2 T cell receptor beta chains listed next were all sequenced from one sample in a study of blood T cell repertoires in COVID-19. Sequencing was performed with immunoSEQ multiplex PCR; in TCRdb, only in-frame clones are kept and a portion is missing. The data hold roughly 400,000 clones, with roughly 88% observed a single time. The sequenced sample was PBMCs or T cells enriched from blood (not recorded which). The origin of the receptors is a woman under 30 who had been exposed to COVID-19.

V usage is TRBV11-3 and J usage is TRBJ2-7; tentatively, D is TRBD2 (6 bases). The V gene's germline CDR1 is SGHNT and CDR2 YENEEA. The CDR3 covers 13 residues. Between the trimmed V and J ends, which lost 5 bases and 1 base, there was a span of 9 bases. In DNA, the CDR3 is TGTGCCAGCAGCCCCGGGACTTCCTACGAGCAGTACTTC. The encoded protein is CASSPGTSYEQYF.

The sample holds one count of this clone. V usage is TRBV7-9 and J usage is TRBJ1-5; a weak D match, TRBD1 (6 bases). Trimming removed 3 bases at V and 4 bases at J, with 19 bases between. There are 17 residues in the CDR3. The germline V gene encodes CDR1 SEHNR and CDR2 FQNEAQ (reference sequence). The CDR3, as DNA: TGTGCCAGCAGCTTCGCCCGGAGGGGGGGAACGAATCAGCCCCAGCATTTT. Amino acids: CASSFARRGGTNQPQHF.